The sequence of this T cell receptor (beta chain) was determined in a study of blood T cell repertoires in COVID-19 (TCRdb year 2020). Broadly, across the study: The collaborator samples originated in the United States, Italy and Spain and spanned the acute and convalescent phases of COVID-19. A de-identified subject ID, COVID-19 status, age in years and sex were almost always included in the sample metadata. Where available, HLA class I and class II types were taken from metadata supplied by the sample provider and were not determined by assay-based typing. The prospective study material was composed of cDNA or gDNA derived from T cells, B-cell-depleted T cells, or PBMCs. Samples were obtained from the ongoing ImmuneRACE study (first 160 participants) and from about 1,300 subjects provided by 6 global collaborators. Deeply sampled blood TCRbeta repertoires from subjects exposed to, actively infected with, or recovered from COVID-19 were included in the dataset. A freely available public database, intended as a resource for researchers studying the immune response to SARS-CoV-2, is where the repertoires were released. Beyond this particular receptor, the publication reports: The amount of clinical and demographic metadata varied by source and participant and was provided uncurated.

Reading from cysteine to phenylalanine, the CDR3 counts 17 amino acids. The DNA shown is the 51-base CDR3, in frame from base 1. CDR1 and CDR2 were assigned from the germline V gene (reference sequence) as SEHNR and FQNEAQ. A distance of 21 bases separates the germline ends of V and J, which lose 1 base and 5 bases respectively. As regards this clone: The antigen it binds to is not known. No qualities accompany the bases; no much larger clone lies one base away.

TCRbeta CDR3 regions were amplified from genomic DNA using the immunoSEQ Assay, a bias-controlled multiplex PCR. The paper's data handling went like this. The number of nucleated cells in each sample was estimated from the amplification of reference gene primers within the assay. To quantify the absolute abundance of each unique TCRbeta CDR3 rearrangement, sequence reads were collapsed and filtered. For each sample, productive Simpson clonality was calculated as the square root of Simpson's diversity index across productive rearrangements. Drawn from immuneACCESS, this table holds only the in-frame rearrangements with V and J called that TCRdb kept. Clones are partly lost; checked studies trace under half to an unresolved V gene and leave the rest unexplained. V, J and clone size derive from that table, while D and trimming were established from the DNA sequence. The sample table shows 340,000 or so clones, and about 86% are seen once. The ten largest clones capture around 4% of the sample.

In the prospective study, participants were about 18 to 100 years old, resided in about two dozen geographic areas of the United States, and were enrolled through a virtual design. In the prospective study, participants were assigned to cohorts based on the clinical history participants reported in a screening survey and a study questionnaire. Mobile phlebotomists in the prospective study collected whole blood, serum and a nasopharyngeal or oropharyngeal swab from every participant. Over a roughly two-month period, participants in the prospective study had the option of providing additional blood draws and questionnaires. Prospective study blood samples were shipped either frozen or at room temperature before DNA extraction.

The specimen was PBMCs or T cells enriched from blood (not recorded which). This receptor was identified in a woman aged 40 to 49 with acute COVID-19. The V and J genes are TRBV7-9 and TRBJ2-7, and the D gene may be TRBD2, 7 bases matching. CDR3 reads: CASSLEVRAGAVHEQYF. The DNA sequence is TGTGCCAGCAGCTTAGAGGTTCGGGCGGGGGCTGTCCACGAGCAGTACTTC. Reference TRBV7-9 and TRBJ2-7 proteins supply the regions before and after the CDR3; the full variable domain is: DTGVSQNPRHKITKRGQNVTFRCDPISEHNRLYWYRQTLGQGPEFLTYFQNEAQLEKSRLLSDRFSAERPKGSFSTLEIQRTEQGDSAMYLCASSLEVRAGAVHEQYFGPGTRLTVT.